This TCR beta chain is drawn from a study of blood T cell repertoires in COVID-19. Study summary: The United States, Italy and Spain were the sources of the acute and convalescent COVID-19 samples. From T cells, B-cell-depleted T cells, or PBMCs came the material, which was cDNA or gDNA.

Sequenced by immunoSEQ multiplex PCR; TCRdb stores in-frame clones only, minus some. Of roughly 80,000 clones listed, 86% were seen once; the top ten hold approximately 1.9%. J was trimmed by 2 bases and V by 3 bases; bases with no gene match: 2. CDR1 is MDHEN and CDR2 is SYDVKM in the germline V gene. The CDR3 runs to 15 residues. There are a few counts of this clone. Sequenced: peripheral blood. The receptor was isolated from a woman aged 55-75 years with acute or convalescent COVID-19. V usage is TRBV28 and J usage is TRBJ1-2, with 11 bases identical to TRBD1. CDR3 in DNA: TGTGCCAGCAGTTTGGGACAGGGGGTAAACTATGGCTACACCTTC. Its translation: CASSLGQGVNYGYTF.